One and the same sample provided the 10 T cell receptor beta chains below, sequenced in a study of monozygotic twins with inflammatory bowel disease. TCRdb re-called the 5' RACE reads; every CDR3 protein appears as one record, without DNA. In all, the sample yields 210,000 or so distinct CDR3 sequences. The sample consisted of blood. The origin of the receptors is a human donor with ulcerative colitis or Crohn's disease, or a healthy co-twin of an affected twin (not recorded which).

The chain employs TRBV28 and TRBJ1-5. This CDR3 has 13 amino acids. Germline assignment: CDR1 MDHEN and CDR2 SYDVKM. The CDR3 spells CASRKSGNQPQHF.

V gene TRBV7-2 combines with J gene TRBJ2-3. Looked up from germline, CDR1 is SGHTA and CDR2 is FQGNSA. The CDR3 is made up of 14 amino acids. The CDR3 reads CASSLSDITDTQYF. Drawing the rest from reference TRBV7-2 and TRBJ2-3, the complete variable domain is GAGVSQSPSNKVTEKGKDVELRCDPISGHTALYWYRQSLGQGLEFLIYFQGNSAPDKSGLPSDRFSAERTGGSVSTLTIQRTQQEDSAVYLCASSLSDITDTQYFGPGTRLTVL.

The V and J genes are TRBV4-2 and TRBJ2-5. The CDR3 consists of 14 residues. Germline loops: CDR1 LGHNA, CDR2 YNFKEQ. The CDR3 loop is CASSQGRSGETQYF.

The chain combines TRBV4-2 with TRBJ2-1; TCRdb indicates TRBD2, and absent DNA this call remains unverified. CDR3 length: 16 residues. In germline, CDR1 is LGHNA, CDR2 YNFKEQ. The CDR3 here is CASSGASGGGVYEQFF.

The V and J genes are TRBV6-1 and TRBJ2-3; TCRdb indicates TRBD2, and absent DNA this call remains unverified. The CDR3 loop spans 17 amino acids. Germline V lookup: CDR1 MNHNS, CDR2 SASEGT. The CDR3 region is CASRLTGSGRVSDTQYF.

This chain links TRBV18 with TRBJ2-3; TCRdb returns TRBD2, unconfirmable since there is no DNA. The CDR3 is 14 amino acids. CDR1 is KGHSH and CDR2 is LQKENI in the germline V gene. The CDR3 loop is CASSPRESADTQYF. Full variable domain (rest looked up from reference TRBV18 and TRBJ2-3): NAGVMQNPRHLVRRRGQEARLRCSPMKGHSHVYWYRQLPEEGLKFMVYLQKENIIDESGMPKERFSAEFPKEGPSILRIQQVVRGDSAAYFCASSPRESADTQYFGPGTRLTVL.

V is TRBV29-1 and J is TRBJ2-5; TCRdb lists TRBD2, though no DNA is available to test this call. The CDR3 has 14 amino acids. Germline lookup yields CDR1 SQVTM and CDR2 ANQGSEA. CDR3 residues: CSVFGLAGRETQYF.

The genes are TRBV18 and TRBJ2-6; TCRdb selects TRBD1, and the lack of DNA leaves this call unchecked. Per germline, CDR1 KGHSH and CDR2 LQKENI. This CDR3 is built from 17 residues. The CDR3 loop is CASSPGTGDSGANVLTF. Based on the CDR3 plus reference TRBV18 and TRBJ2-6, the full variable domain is NAGVMQNPRHLVRRRGQEARLRCSPMKGHSHVYWYRQLPEEGLKFMVYLQKENIIDESGMPKERFSAEFPKEGPSILRIQQVVRGDSAAYFCASSPGTGDSGANVLTFGAGSRLTVL.

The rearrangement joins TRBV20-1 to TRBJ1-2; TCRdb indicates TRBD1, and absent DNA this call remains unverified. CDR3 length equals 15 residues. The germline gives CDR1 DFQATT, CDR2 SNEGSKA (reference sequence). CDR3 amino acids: CSARDRGGSRYGYTF.

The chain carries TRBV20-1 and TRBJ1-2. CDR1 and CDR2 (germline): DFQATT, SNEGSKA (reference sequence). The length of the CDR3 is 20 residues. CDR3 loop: CSARDSFLEGNTVTNYGYTF.